This TCR beta chain appears in the sequencing data of a study of human T cells and chemical hapten exposure. Study details: Patch testing was performed with 0.01% DPC on the upper back, with reading at 6 days.

Trimming cost V 6 bases and J 2 bases, with 14 bases left between them. This CDR3 is built from 14 residues. Looked up from germline, CDR1 is SGHDT and CDR2 is YYEEEE. TCRdb reprocessed the RACE reads with MiXCR, giving one entry per CDR3 protein. This table has 180,000 or so distinct CDR3 sequences, about 20% appearing once. This clonotype was picked up a small number of times. Specified time point: patch test 1, 2 weeks after DPC sensitization. As for treatment: therapeutic diphenylcyclopropenone sensitization with weekly scalp DPC. Patients had alopecia, were aged 18 to 70, and were not pregnant. The source of this sequence is a woman in her fifties or sixties with alopecia areata. Some clones in this sample may be carry-over from other donors' samples. Sequencing was performed on whole blood, taken in connection with sensitization to the hapten diphenylcyclopropenone (DPC). The chain recombines TRBV5-6 with TRBJ2-5; the D is unclear. In DNA, the CDR3 is TGTGCCAGCACCGAATCGGGCAGGCAAGAGACCCAGTACTTC. It is translated as CASTESGRQETQYF.